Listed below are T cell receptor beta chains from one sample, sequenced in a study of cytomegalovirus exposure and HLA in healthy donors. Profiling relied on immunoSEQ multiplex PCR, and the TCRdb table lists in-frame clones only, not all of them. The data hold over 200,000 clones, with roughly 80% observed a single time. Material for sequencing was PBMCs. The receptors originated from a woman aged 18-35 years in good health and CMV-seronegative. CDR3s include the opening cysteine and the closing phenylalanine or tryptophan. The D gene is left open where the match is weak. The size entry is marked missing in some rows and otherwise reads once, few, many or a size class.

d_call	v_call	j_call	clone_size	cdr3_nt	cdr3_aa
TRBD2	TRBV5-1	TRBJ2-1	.	TGCGCCAGCAGCCGCTACTTAGCGGGAGAGGGTGAGCAGTTCTTC	CASSRYLAGEGEQFF
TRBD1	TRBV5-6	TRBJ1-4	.	TGTGCCAGCAGCTGGGGACAGGGAACTAATGAAAAACTGTTTTTT	CASSWGQGTNEKLFF
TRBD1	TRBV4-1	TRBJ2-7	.	TGCGCCAGCAGTGGGGACAGGCTCTACGAGCAGTACTTC	CASSGDRLYEQYF
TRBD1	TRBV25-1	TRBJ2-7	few	TGTGCCAGCAGAGATCAGGGACAGGGGATTTACGAGCAGTACTTC	CASRDQGQGIYEQYF
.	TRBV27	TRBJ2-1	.	TGTGCCAGCAGTTTATCAGGGACCTACAATGAGCAGTTCTTC	CASSLSGTYNEQFF
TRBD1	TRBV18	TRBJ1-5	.	TGTGCCAGCTCACCAGCAGGGGGTCATCAGCCCCAGCATTTT	CASSPAGGHQPQHF
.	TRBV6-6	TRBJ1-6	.	TGTGCCAGCAGTTACCGAGGGGGTGGTAATTCACCCCTCCACTTT	CASSYRGGGNSPLHF
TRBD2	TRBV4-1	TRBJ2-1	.	TGCGCCAGCAGCCAAGCGGGGGGGAATGAGCAGTTCTTC	CASSQAGGNEQFF
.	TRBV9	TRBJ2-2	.	TGTGCCAGCAGCATACTATCCGGGGAGCTGTTTTTT	CASSILSGELFF
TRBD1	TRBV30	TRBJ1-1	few	TGTGCCTGGAGCCTAACGGGACAGCGTAATGAAGCTTTCTTT	CAWSLTGQRNEAFF
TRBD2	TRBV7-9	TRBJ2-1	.	TGTGCCAGCAGCCTCCTAGCGGGAGTTGGTGAGCAGTTCTTC	CASSLLAGVGEQFF
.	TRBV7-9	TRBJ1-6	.	TGTGCCAGCAGCTTACAGGGGAGTAATTCACCCCTCCACTTT	CASSLQGSNSPLHF
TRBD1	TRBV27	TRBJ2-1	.	TGTGCCAGCAGTCCCGACAGGGGTTTTGAGCAGTTCTTC	CASSPDRGFEQFF
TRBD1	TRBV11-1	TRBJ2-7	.	TGTGCCAGCAGCTTGGACAGGAGCTCCTACGAGCAGTACTTC	CASSLDRSSYEQYF
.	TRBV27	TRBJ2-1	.	TGTGCCAGCAGTGGGATCAACGAGCAGTTCTTC	CASSGINEQFF
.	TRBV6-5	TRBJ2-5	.	TGTGCCAGCAGAACCACTCAGGAGAGAGAGACCCAGTACTTC	CASRTTQERETQYF
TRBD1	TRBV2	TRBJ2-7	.	TGTGCCAGCAGGGGGACAGCTGGAGGCGAGCAGTACTTC	CASRGTAGGEQYF
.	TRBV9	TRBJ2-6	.	TGTGCCAGCAGCCTCCATGGAGGGGCCAACGTCCTGACTTTC	CASSLHGGANVLTF
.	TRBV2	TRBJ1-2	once	TGTGCCAGCAGTGAAGAGTGGCAGGGAGGGGACGGCTACACCTTC	CASSEEWQGGDGYTF
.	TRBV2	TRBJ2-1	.	TGTGCCAGCAGTTCGAATCTAGGACACCCTCTTTGGGGGCAGTTCTTC	CASSSNLGHPLWGQFF
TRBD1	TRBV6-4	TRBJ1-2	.	TGTGCCAGCAGTGACTCGAGACAGGGGAGCTATGGCTACACCTTC	CASSDSRQGSYGYTF
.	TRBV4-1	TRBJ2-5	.	TGCGCCAGCAGCCCCGGTTTGGGCGTTTGGGAGACCCAGTACTTC	CASSPGLGVWETQYF
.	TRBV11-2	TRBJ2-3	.	TGTGCCAGCAGCTGGGGAGTCTCAGATACGCAGTATTTT	CASSWGVSDTQYF
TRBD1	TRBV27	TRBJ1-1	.	TGTGCCAGCAGTCTGGGACAGATTAACACTGAAGCTTTCTTT	CASSLGQINTEAFF
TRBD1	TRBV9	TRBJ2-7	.	TGTGCCAGCAGCCCGGGACAGACCCCTTTTACCTACGAGCAGTACTTC	CASSPGQTPFTYEQYF
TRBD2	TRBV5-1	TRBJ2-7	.	TGCGCCAGCAGCTTGGGTCTGCGGGAGGGCCCCCACGAGCAGTACTTC	CASSLGLREGPHEQYF
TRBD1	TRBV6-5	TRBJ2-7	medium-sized	TGTGCCAGCAGTTCCCGGGACAGCTCCTACGAGCAGTACTTC	CASSSRDSSYEQYF
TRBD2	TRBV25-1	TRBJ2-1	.	TGTGCCAGCAGTGATTCCAGCGGGAACTTCCACAATGAGCAGTTCTTC	CASSDSSGNFHNEQFF
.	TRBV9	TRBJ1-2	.	TGTGCCAGCAGCGTATCTGGTACACCCAATAACTATGGCTACACCTTC	CASSVSGTPNNYGYTF
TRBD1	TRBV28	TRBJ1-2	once	TGTGCCAGCAGTCGGGACAGGGGGCTCTATGGCTACACCTTC	CASSRDRGLYGYTF
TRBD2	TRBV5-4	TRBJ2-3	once	TGTGCCAGCAGCTTGAGGCTAGCGGAAACAGATACGCAGTATTTT	CASSLRLAETDTQYF
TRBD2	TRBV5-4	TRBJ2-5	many	TGTGCCAGCAGCTGGGATAGCGGGAGGGGGTACTTC	CASSWDSGRGYF
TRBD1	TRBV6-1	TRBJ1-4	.	TGTGCCAGCAGGGGGGGGACAGATCTTAATGAAAAACTGTTTTTT	CASRGGTDLNEKLFF
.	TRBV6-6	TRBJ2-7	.	TGTGCCAGCAGTTCTGGGACTGAGATCTCCTACGAGCAGTACTTC	CASSSGTEISYEQYF
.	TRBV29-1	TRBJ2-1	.	TGCAGCGTTGCGACTAGAAGGTCCTACAATGAGCAGTTCTTC	CSVATRRSYNEQFF
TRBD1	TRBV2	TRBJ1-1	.	TGTGCCAGCAGTGTGCAGGGGGGAGGGACTGAAGCTTTCTTT	CASSVQGGGTEAFF
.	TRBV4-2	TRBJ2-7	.	TGTGCCAGCAGCCAAGAGGGGGGGCAGGCGACCTACGAGCAGTACTTC	CASSQEGGQATYEQYF